The source of this TCR beta chain is a study of CD8+ T cells in alopecia areata. Looking at the study overall: The drug, oral tofacitinib, was given to treated patients at 5 to 10 mg twice daily.

Study results and limitations: Among the cells sequenced in scalp samples are also the resident alphabeta T cells of normal skin. Lesional scalp displayed greater clonality than normal scalp, most notably in alopecia totalis/universalis.

As concerns this clone: Antigen unknown.

The CDR3 has 13 residues. Germline lookup yields CDR1 SGHVS and CDR2 FNYEAQ. V was pared by 5 bases and J by 8 bases, with 12 bases between. In each case, RNA was isolated and then reverse transcribed into cDNA as the sequencing template. The repertoire was sequenced with immunoSEQ multiplex PCR; TCRdb's copy has only in-frame clones and lacks some. The sample yields roughly 59,000 clones, roughly 44% seen once. The study team obtained lesional scalp punch biopsies and peripheral blood from alopecia areata patients. The sequence came from a human donor with alopecia areata. V is TRBV7-6 and J is TRBJ2-2; a possible D gene is TRBD1 (5 bases). Sequencing used CD8+ T cells sorted from blood, obtained at week 0. The CDR3 loop is CASSPRVEGELFF. Written as DNA, the CDR3 is TGTGCCAGCAGCCCCAGGGTGGAAGGGGAGCTGTTTTTT.